The entry that follows covers one T cell receptor beta chain sequence. What it binds is not known. This entry belongs to a study of T cell repertoires in cytomegalovirus infection. Study-wide findings and caveats: HLA-C-restricted CMV clonotypes gave the most frequent clonotype in two of eight donors.

Each CDR3 protein gets one entry after TCRdb re-called the reads with MiXCR. The repertoire holds more than 150,000 distinct CDR3 sequences, with 23% as singletons. V was cut by 0 bases and J by 1 base, with 19 bases left in between. The CDR3 extends over 19 amino acids. Looked up from germline, CDR1 is SGHTA and CDR2 is FQGTGA. This chain connects TRBV7-3 to TRBJ1-3, with D perhaps TRBD1 (5 bases). The TCR was taken from a human donor in good health (CMV status not recorded). Some clones in this sample may be carry-over from other donors' samples. The sample taken for sequencing was PBMCs. The CDR3 loop is CASSLTAFGRVPSGNTIYF. The DNA for the CDR3 is TGTGCCAGCAGCTTAACTGCCTTTGGCAGGGTGCCATCTGGAAACACCATATATTTT. The complete variable domain, with remaining parts taken from reference TRBV7-3 and TRBJ1-3, reads GAGVSQTPSNKVTEKGKYVELRCDPISGHTALYWYRQSLGQGPEFLIYFQGTGAADDSGLPNDRFFAVRPEGSVSTLKIQRTERGDSAVYLCASSLTAFGRVPSGNTIYFGEGSWLTVV.